Given below is one T cell receptor beta chain in context. Its antigen is unidentified. Genomic DNA per cell subset filled all wells of several immunoSEQ plates. Per sorted-subset replicate PCR, input was about 180 ng DNA, representing 30,000 to 35,000 T cell genomes. This table comes from immunoSEQ multiplex PCR, and its TCRdb copy is limited to in-frame clones, with some not included. The table shows 2 million to 2.5 million clones, with just over 90% occurring only once. These data originate in a study of shared clonotypes between healthy human individuals. Study observations and caveats: Naive subsets generally had larger estimated richness than memory subsets. Shared clonotypes: roughly 4.5% naive CD4, around 3.7% naive CD8, roughly 2.2% memory CD4, 0.4% memory CD8.

Germline V CDR1 and CDR2: SGHTS, YDEGEE. The CDR3 is 16 amino acids. Trimming left V 4 bases short and J 0 bases short, with 17 bases between. The origin of this receptor is a man in his late teens or twenties in good health. Some clones in this sample may be carry-over from other donors' samples. The sequenced sample was naive CD4+ T cells from PBMCs. Subset here: CD45RA+ positively selected. The chain recombines TRBV5-8 with TRBJ2-7, with D possibly being TRBD1 or TRBD2 (6 bases each). In DNA form, the CDR3 reads TGTGCCAGCAGCCGGGGGCAGGGAACCTTCTCCTACGAGCAGTACTTC. This translates into CASSRGQGTFSYEQYF.